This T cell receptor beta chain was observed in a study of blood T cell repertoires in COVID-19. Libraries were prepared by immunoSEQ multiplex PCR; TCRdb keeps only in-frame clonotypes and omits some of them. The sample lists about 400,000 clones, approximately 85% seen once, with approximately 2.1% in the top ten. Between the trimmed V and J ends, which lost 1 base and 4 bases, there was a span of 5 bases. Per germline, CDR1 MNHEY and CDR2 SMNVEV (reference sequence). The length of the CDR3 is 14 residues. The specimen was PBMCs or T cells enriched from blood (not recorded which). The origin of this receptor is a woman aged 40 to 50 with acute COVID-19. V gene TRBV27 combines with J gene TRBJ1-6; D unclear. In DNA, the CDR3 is TGTGCCAGCAGTTTATGGCCGTATAATTCACCCCTCCACTTT. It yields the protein CASSLWPYNSPLHF.